The source of this TCR beta chain is a study of T cell responses to AZD1222 COVID-19 vaccine. Across the study: Analysis merged second doses at about 4 or about 12 weeks.

Here immunoSEQ multiplex PCR was the method, and the copy in TCRdb shows in-frame clones only, minus some. The sample has some 100,000 clones, under 95% seen once. CDR3 length equals 12 residues. Germline CDR1 and CDR2: GTSNPN and SVGIG (reference sequence). V lost 6 bases, J lost 7 bases, and 10 bases lay in between. The specimen was peripheral blood, collected on day 0 of AZD1222 vaccination. This TCR came from an adult in good health. V usage is TRBV30 and J usage is TRBJ1-6; D is unclear. Here the CDR3 reads CACPGPNSPLHF. In DNA, the CDR3 is TGTGCCTGCCCCGGACCAAATTCACCCCTCCACTTT.